The source of this T cell receptor (beta chain) is a study of T-cell reconstitution after alpha-beta-depleted transplantation in children. The TCRbeta library incorporated unique molecular identifiers. MiXCR, applied by TCRdb to the PCR reads, yields one record per CDR3 protein. The profile shows about 400,000 distinct CDR3 sequences, less than 15% of them singletons. This clonotype was seen at least ten times. The sample in question was PBMCs, obtained from the stem cell graft. The TCR originated in a human donor who donated a stem cell graft to a child with Fanconi anemia.

The CDR3 sequence: CASSYPRTAANTGELFF. The CDR3 DNA sequence: TGTGCCAGCAGTTACCCAAGGACAGCGGCGAACACCGGGGAGCTGTTTTTT. The chain links TRBV6-5 to TRBJ2-2, with D possibly being TRBD1 (6 bases). Germline-derived CDR1 and CDR2 are MNHEY and SVGAGI. This CDR3 has 17 residues. Trimming stripped 2 bases from V and 0 bases from J, with 13 bases between.